The 10 T cell receptor beta chains given below trace back to one sample, sequenced in a study of shared clonotypes between healthy human individuals. Profiled with immunoSEQ multiplex PCR; TCRdb holds only in-frame clones, not every one. Of some 800,000 clones listed, approximately 92% are singletons. Naive CD8 cells comprised CD45RO-negative, CCR7-positively selected cells, excluding terminally differentiated effector memory CD45RA+ cells. Sequencing was carried out using naive CD8+ T cells sorted from blood. Receptors originate from a man aged 30 to 45 in good health.

This clone was observed a single time. The chain couples TRBV13 to TRBJ1-5; 9 positions match TRBD1. CDR3 length: 16 amino acids. CDR1 and CDR2 from the germline V gene are PRHDT and FYEKMQ (reference sequence). V shed 0 bases and J 9 bases; nucleotides not matched to a gene: 9. The CDR3 sequence is CASSLGPTGTGRPQHF. The CDR3 DNA reads TGTGCCAGCAGCTTAGGCCCCACCGGGACAGGGAGGCCCCAGCATTTT.

This sequence joins TRBV19 and TRBJ1-1; D is ambiguous. Between the trimmed V and J ends, which lost 8 bases and 5 bases, there was a span of 9 bases. CDR3 length: 11 residues. CDR1 is LNHDA and CDR2 is SQIVND in the germline V gene (reference sequence). The CDR3 DNA reads TGTGCCAGTTCCCACGGGACTGAAGCTTTCTTT. This translates into CASSHGTEAFF.

The chain uses TRBV7-8 and TRBJ1-5; D unresolved. CDR3 size: 15 residues. V lost 5 bases and J 5 bases, leaving 16 bases between the germline ends. Per the germline V gene, CDR1 is SGHVS and CDR2 is FQNEAQ. This CDR3 reads CASSDAGISDQPQHF. As DNA, the CDR3 is TGTGCCAGCAGCGATGCGGGGATCTCGGATCAGCCCCAGCATTTT. The full variable domain, with the rest looked up from reference TRBV7-8 and TRBJ1-5, is GAGVSQSPRYKVAKRGQDVALRCDPISGHVSLFWYQQALGQGPEFLTYFQNEAQLDKSGLPSDRFFAERPEGSVSTLKIQRTQQEDSAVYLCASSDAGISDQPQHFGDGTRLSIL.

V and J are TRBV27 and TRBJ1-1; D is perhaps TRBD1 (6 bases). Trimming removed 5 bases from V and 1 base from J, with 11 bases in between. In germline, CDR1 is MNHEY, CDR2 SMNVEV (reference sequence). The CDR3 covers 14 residues. This CDR3 reads CASSPGQQNTEAFF. CDR3 bases: TGTGCCAGCAGTCCTGGACAGCAGAACACTGAAGCTTTCTTT.

This clone was counted a single time. The chain joins TRBV7-2 to TRBJ2-5, with unresolved D. CDR3 length equals 15 residues. Germline loops: CDR1 SGHTA, CDR2 FQGNSA. The germline V and J ends were trimmed by 1 base and 0 bases, with 9 bases remaining between them. This CDR3 reads CASSLGLKYQETQYF. The CDR3 bases are TGTGCCAGCAGCTTAGGGCTCAAGTACCAAGAGACCCAGTACTTC.

This chain joins TRBV6-1 and TRBJ2-1; TRBD2 matches at 7 bases. The germline CDR1 and CDR2 sequences are MNHNS and SASEGT. The CDR3 extends over 18 amino acids. V lost 1 base to trimming and J lost 0 bases; unmatched junction nucleotides: 9. The CDR3 protein is CASSEEGIPGGSYNEQFF. For the CDR3, the DNA is TGTGCCAGCAGTGAAGAGGGAATCCCGGGAGGCTCCTACAATGAGCAGTTCTTC.

This chain uses TRBV27 with TRBJ1-1; D may be TRBD1 (6 bases). The CDR3 contains 14 residues. Trimming took off 2 bases at V and 4 bases at J, with 11 bases between the two ends. The germline gives CDR1 MNHEY, CDR2 SMNVEV (reference sequence). The CDR3 sequence: CASSLIPGVTEAFF. The CDR3 DNA reads as TGTGCCAGCAGTTTAATCCCAGGGGTCACTGAAGCTTTCTTT.

The V gene is TRBV7-9, the J gene TRBJ2-1; D assignment may be TRBD1 or TRBD2 (6 bases each). The V end was cut by 1 base, the J end by 2 bases, with 9 bases between. The CDR3 runs to 15 residues. Germline CDR1 and CDR2: SEHNR and FQNEAQ (reference sequence). CDR3 in amino acids: CASSLVGGTYNEQFF. The CDR3 nucleotides are TGTGCCAGCAGCTTAGTAGGGGGGACCTACAATGAGCAGTTCTTC.

The chain is built from TRBV29-1 and TRBJ1-1, with 9 bases aligning to TRBD1. This CDR3 is built from 15 residues. In germline, CDR1 is SQVTM, CDR2 ANQGSEA. Losses at the gene ends were 4 bases for V and 1 base for J; bases not matched to a gene: 7. The CDR3 DNA follows: TGCAGCGTTGGCCGGGACAGGGATTCGAACACTGAAGCTTTCTTT. Its protein is CSVGRDRDSNTEAFF.

The DNA of the CDR3 is TGTGCCAGCAGCCCGGACGGCCCTTCCTACAATGAGCAGTTCTTC. As protein: CASSPDGPSYNEQFF. The rearrangement joins TRBV11-2 to TRBJ2-1; D gene uncertain. The CDR3 length is 15 residues. Germline V gene lookup returns CDR1 SGHAT and CDR2 FQNNGV. Trimming shortened V by 5 bases and J by 1 base, and 12 bases separated the two germline ends.